These 20 T cell receptor beta chains share one sample of origin, sequenced in a study of OX40 agonist ivuxolimab in advanced cancers. Data came from immunoSEQ multiplex PCR; TCRdb stores just in-frame clones and leaves some out. The repertoire holds tens of thousands of clones, with about 87% as singletons. The sequences come from CD4+ or CD8+ T cells sorted from blood, collected in a trial of the OX40 agonist ivuxolimab. All receptors derive from an adult with an advanced solid tumor such as melanoma, head and neck, liver or kidney cancer.

The chain uses TRBV6-6 and TRBJ2-7; D gene unclear. CDR1 MNHNY and CDR2 SVGAGI come from the germline V gene (reference sequence). The CDR3 loop spans 11 amino acids. V was clipped by 6 bases and J by 0 bases, with 3 bases between them. As DNA, the CDR3 is TGTGCCAGCAGACACTCCTACGAGCAGTACTTC. This sequence encodes CASRHSYEQYF.

The chain links TRBV6-5 to TRBJ2-1, with TRBD2 as a possible D gene (6 bases). The CDR3 is 12 residues long. Trimming left V 6 bases short and J 13 bases short, with 16 bases between. Germline assignment: CDR1 MNHEY and CDR2 SVGAGI. DNA of the CDR3: TGTGCCAGCAGCCCGGACCGGAGGGTTCAGTTCTTC. Its translation: CASSPDRRVQFF.

CDR3 region: CAWSFNEQFF. In nucleotides, the CDR3 is TGTGCCTGGAGTTTTAATGAGCAGTTCTTC. V is TRBV30 and J is TRBJ2-1; D gene unclear. The V end was cut by 2 bases, the J end by 7 bases, with 3 bases between. This CDR3 is 10 amino acids long. The germline V gene has CDR1 GTSNPN and CDR2 SVGIG (reference sequence).

The chain is built from TRBV7-9 and TRBJ2-7; TRBD2 agrees at 11 bases. This CDR3 is 16 amino acids long. The germline CDR1 and CDR2 sequences are SEHNR and FQNEAQ (reference sequence). V shed 5 bases and J 4 bases; nucleotides not matched to a gene: 10. The CDR3 nucleotides are TGTGCCAGCAGCCATTCCCTAGCGGGAGGTTCTTACGAGCAGTACTTC. Translating gives CASSHSLAGGSYEQYF.

This chain joins TRBV27 and TRBJ1-2; no clear D. Germline V gene sequence: CDR1 MNHEY, CDR2 SMNVEV (reference sequence). V was cut by 6 bases and J by 8 bases, with 13 bases left in between. The CDR3 is made up of 12 amino acids. CDR3 sequence reads: CASSDPGRGYTF. The CDR3 DNA is TGTGCCAGCAGCGACCCGGGAAGAGGCTACACCTTC.

The rearrangement joins TRBV30 to TRBJ1-2; 7 bases match TRBD1. The CDR3 runs 13 residues. The J segment lost 3 bases and the V segment lost 4 bases, leaving 5 bases of the junction unmatched. Germline lookup yields CDR1 GTSNPN and CDR2 SVGIG (reference sequence). The CDR3 region is CAWKPGGYYGYTF. The CDR3 DNA sequence: TGTGCCTGGAAACCAGGGGGGTACTATGGCTACACCTTC.

CDR3 coding DNA: TGTGCCAGCAGCTCCCGCCGGGGAGTCGCCGGGGAGCTGTTTTTT. Residues: CASSSRRGVAGELFF. The J gene is TRBJ2-2, the V gene TRBV13, with D possibly being TRBD2 (5 bases). The V gene lost 4 bases and the J gene lost 6 bases, with 15 bases spanning the gap. This CDR3 has 15 residues. The V gene's germline CDR1 is PRHDT and CDR2 FYEKMQ (reference sequence).

The chain recombines TRBV11-2 with TRBJ2-1; TRBD2 agrees at 9 bases. This CDR3 comprises 15 residues. Germline V lookup: CDR1 SGHAT, CDR2 FQNNGV. V shed 5 bases and J 3 bases; nucleotides not matched to a gene: 5. DNA of the CDR3: TGTGCCAGCAGCCTGACTAGCGGAGACTACAATGAGCAGTTCTTC. Amino acid sequence: CASSLTSGDYNEQFF.

This chain joins TRBV9 and TRBJ2-1; possibly TRBD2 for D (7 bases). Germline CDR1 and CDR2: SGDLS and YYNGEE. The CDR3 spans 15 residues. The germline V and J ends were trimmed by 2 bases and 8 bases, with 17 bases remaining between them. The CDR3 is CASSVRGGFQDEQFF. CDR3 sequence (DNA): TGTGCCAGCAGCGTTAGGGGGGGCTTTCAGGATGAGCAGTTCTTC.

The V and J genes are TRBV10-1 and TRBJ2-1; TRBD1 matches at 8 bases. The CDR3 has 14 amino acids. Germline lookup yields CDR1 WNHNN and CDR2 SYGVQD (reference sequence). V shed 6 bases and J 4 bases; nucleotides not matched to a gene: 5. The CDR3 here is CASSEDRAYNEQFF. CDR3 DNA sequence: TGCGCCAGCAGCGAGGACAGGGCTTACAATGAGCAGTTCTTC.

This clone has just one count. This sequence joins TRBV27 and TRBJ2-1, with D unclear. V lost 2 bases to trimming and J lost 0 bases, with 14 bases between them. CDR3 length equals 17 residues. Germline-derived CDR1 and CDR2 are MNHEY and SMNVEV (reference sequence). CDR3 in DNA: TGTGCCAGCAGTTTAGCGTCAGTAGTTAGCTCCTACAATGAGCAGTTCTTC. As protein: CASSLASVVSSYNEQFF.

This clone was counted once. The V gene is TRBV15, the J gene TRBJ2-5; TRBD2 matches 11 bases. From germline, CDR1 is LNHNV and CDR2 YYDKDF (reference sequence). J lost 4 bases, V lost 3 bases, and 10 bases had no gene match. The CDR3 covers 17 residues. CDR3 bases: TGTGCCACCAGCAGCTGGACTAGCGGGCCCTTTGGAGAGACCCAGTACTTC. Residues: CATSSWTSGPFGETQYF.

As concerns this clone: A read error may produce the germline difference seen at one junction end. The J gene is TRBJ2-7, the V gene TRBV11-2, with unresolved D. The CDR3 totals 13 residues. CDR1 SGHAT and CDR2 FQNNGV come from the germline V gene. CDR3 residues: CASSLAPTYERYF. For the CDR3, the DNA is TGTGCCAGCAGCTTGGCACCTACTTACGAGCGGTACTTC.

This clone is a singleton in its sample. The chain carries TRBV29-1 and TRBJ2-2, with D hard to call. The CDR3 is made up of 12 amino acids. Trimming shortened V by 5 bases and J by 0 bases, and 4 bases separated the two germline ends. Germline V gene data show CDR1 as SQVTM and CDR2 as ANQGSEA. The chain's CDR3 is CSVFPNTGELFF. For the CDR3, the DNA is TGCAGCGTTTTCCCGAACACCGGGGAGCTGTTTTTT.

For this clone: The same CDR3 can be traced to other DNA sequences in this sample. The chain links TRBV7-2 to TRBJ1-1; D is unclear. The V gene's germline CDR1 is SGHTA and CDR2 FQGNSA. V lost 5 bases and J 4 bases, leaving 11 bases between the germline ends. CDR3 size: 13 residues. The CDR3 is CASSHTLSTEAFF. The CDR3 DNA is TGTGCCAGCAGCCACACCCTAAGCACTGAAGCTTTCTTT.

The chain joins TRBV7-3 to TRBJ2-1; 9 nucleotides align to TRBD2. The CDR3 length is 16 residues. Germline CDR1 and CDR2: SGHTA and FQGTGA. The ends lost 0 bases at V and 1 base at J; junction bases unmatched: 1. The CDR3 here is CASSLTAGGSYNEQFF. The CDR3 bases are TGTGCCAGCAGCTTAACCGCGGGAGGGTCCTACAATGAGCAGTTCTTC.

The CDR3 is CASSLTGDTQYF. The CDR3 DNA follows: TGTGCCAGCAGCTTAACCGGAGATACGCAGTATTTT. The V gene is TRBV7-3, the J gene TRBJ2-3; D uncertain. The CDR3 extends over 12 amino acids. The germline gives CDR1 SGHTA, CDR2 FQGTGA. V was clipped by 0 bases and J by 5 bases, with 3 bases between them.

V gene TRBV5-1 combines with J gene TRBJ1-2; D is perhaps TRBD1 (5 bases). The CDR3 totals 15 residues. Per germline, CDR1 SGHRS and CDR2 YFSETQ. V gave up 3 bases and J gave up 6 bases, with 18 bases separating them. CDR3 nucleotides: TGCGCCAGCAGCTCCGGGACGCTCCGGGGGGATGGCTACACCTTC. Translated: CASSSGTLRGDGYTF.

V is TRBV27 and J is TRBJ2-3; no reliable D call. CDR1 is MNHEY, CDR2 SMNVEV, per germline (reference sequence). Trimming cost V 1 base and J 2 bases, with 7 bases left between them. There are 14 residues in the CDR3. This CDR3 is CASSLWQFTDTQYF. CDR3 sequence (DNA): TGTGCCAGCAGTTTATGGCAGTTCACAGATACGCAGTATTTT.

V gene TRBV7-8 combines with J gene TRBJ2-7; 8 bases are shared with TRBD1. The CDR3 sequence is 13 residues long. Germline V gene sequence: CDR1 SGHVS, CDR2 FQNEAQ. V was clipped by 5 bases and J by 4 bases; unmatched bases: 4. CDR3 region: CASSQTGGYEQYF. The CDR3 bases are TGTGCCAGCAGCCAAACAGGGGGATACGAGCAGTACTTC.